The present entry profiles one T cell receptor beta chain with its context. One end of the junction fails to match germline, which may point to a read error. The sample is drawn from a study of blood T cell repertoires in COVID-19. Study context: Samples of COVID-19 (acute and convalescent) were obtained from the United States, Italy and Spain. T cells, B-cell-depleted T cells, or PBMCs provided the cDNA or gDNA that served as material.

Original methodology: Amplification of reference gene primers provided the estimated nucleated cell counts. Generated by immunoSEQ multiplex PCR, the TCRdb table keeps only in-frame clones and is missing some. V and J calls and clone size are as listed in that table; D and trimming were resolved from the DNA. The sample lists 70,000 to 95,000 clones, roughly 80% occurring once. CDR3 length equals 13 residues. CDR1 and CDR2 (germline): SNHLY, FYNNEI. This chain connects TRBV2 to TRBJ2-7, with a tentative D call TRBD2 (5 bases). This receptor was taken from an older woman with active or convalescent COVID-19. Material for sequencing was peripheral blood. The CDR3 sequence is CASSEVLGQIGDF. The CDR3 DNA reads TGTGCCAGCAGTGAAGTATTGGGCCAAATCGGGGACTTC.